The 15 T cell receptor beta chains below come from one sample, sequenced in a study of shared clonotypes between healthy human individuals. Terminally differentiated effector memory CD45RA+ cells were left out of the naive CD8 fraction, which was CD45RO-negative and positively selected for CCR7. Assay used: immunoSEQ multiplex PCR; TCRdb lists only in-frame clones, some missing. The sample includes over 750,000 clones, roughly 96% seen only once; the top ten take about 0.22%. The sequenced sample was naive CD8+ T cells sorted from blood. The source of these receptors is a man aged 30 to 39 in good health.

A remark on this clone: Within the sample, other DNA sequences also encode this same CDR3. The CDR3 DNA follows: TGCGCCAGCAGCCAAGGGGGTCGCACTGAAGCTTTCTTT. It specifies CASSQGGRTEAFF. The V gene is TRBV4-1, the J gene TRBJ1-1; D remains unclear. V was trimmed by 1 base and J by 4 bases, leaving 7 bases between them. Per germline, CDR1 MGHRA and CDR2 YSYEKL. The length of the CDR3 is 13 residues.

The V and J genes are TRBV13 and TRBJ2-1; D is unclear. CDR3 length equals 14 residues. With 4 bases removed from V and 6 bases from J, the gap between germline ends came to 13 bases. CDR1 and CDR2 (germline): PRHDT, FYEKMQ (reference sequence). The CDR3 DNA reads as TGTGCCAGCAGCTCGTCCCCAGACCCCAATGAGCAGTTCTTC. Its translation is CASSSSPDPNEQFF.

V and J are TRBV10-2 and TRBJ2-4; D is possibly TRBD2 (6 bases). Per germline, CDR1 WSHSY and CDR2 SAAADI. The CDR3 totals 15 residues. The V end was cut by 3 bases, the J end by 1 base, with 10 bases between. The CDR3 sequence is CASSDGGTAKNIQYF. For the CDR3, the DNA is TGCGCCAGCAGTGACGGAGGGACGGCCAAAAACATTCAGTACTTC.

The chain employs TRBV6-1 and TRBJ2-1; possible D gene TRBD2, 6 bases. The V end was cut by 2 bases, the J end by 9 bases, with 14 bases between. Germline CDR1 MNHNS, CDR2 SASEGT. The CDR3 is made up of 14 amino acids. The CDR3: CASSEKRGGIEQFF. The CDR3 region has the DNA TGTGCCAGCAGTGAAAAGAGAGGAGGGATTGAGCAGTTCTTC.

V gene TRBV13 combines with J gene TRBJ2-7; weak D call: TRBD1 (5 bases). Trimming cost V 0 bases and J 3 bases, with 15 bases left between them. The CDR3 contains 16 residues. The germline V gene has CDR1 PRHDT and CDR2 FYEKMQ (reference sequence). This chain's CDR3 is CASSLGVQVLRYEQYF. The CDR3 region has the DNA TGTGCCAGCAGCTTAGGCGTACAGGTCCTACGCTACGAGCAGTACTTC.

The chain recombines TRBV5-1 with TRBJ1-2; 8 bases fit TRBD1. CDR1 and CDR2 (germline): SGHRS, YFSETQ. V dropped 1 base and J dropped 7; count of bases not matched to a gene: 0. The CDR3 consists of 12 residues. In DNA form, the CDR3 reads TGCGCCAGCAGCTTGACAGGGGGTGGCTACACCTTC. Protein sequence: CASSLTGGGYTF. Full variable domain (missing parts from reference TRBV5-1 and TRBJ1-2): KAGVTQTPRYLIKTRGQQVTLSCSPISGHRSVSWYQQTPGQGLQFLFEYFSETQRNKGNFPGRFSGRQFSNSRSEMNVSTLELGDSALYLCASSLTGGGYTFGSGTRLTVV.

This clone was counted a single time. V gene TRBV28 combines with J gene TRBJ1-2; TRBD1 is a possible D gene (6 bases). The CDR3 length is 14 residues. Germline CDR1 and CDR2: MDHEN and SYDVKM. V gave up 3 bases and J gave up 5 bases, with 13 bases separating them. The DNA for the CDR3 is TGTGCCAGCAGTTTTCGGGGGCGCATGTATGGCTACACCTTC. Encoded protein: CASSFRGRMYGYTF.

This chain connects TRBV7-9 to TRBJ2-7, with D unclear. Trimming stripped 2 bases from V and 7 bases from J, with 15 bases between. Germline CDR1 SEHNR, CDR2 FQNEAQ (reference sequence). There are 14 residues in the CDR3. The DNA for the CDR3 is TGTGCCAGCAGCTTAACCCAGCGCCCTTCGGAGCAGTACTTC. The encoded protein is CASSLTQRPSEQYF.

The table lists this clone with a count of one. This sequence joins TRBV5-1 and TRBJ2-1, with TRBD2 matching over 8 bases. Trimming removed 2 bases from V and 4 bases from J; junction bases left unmatched: 2. Germline V lookup: CDR1 SGHRS, CDR2 YFSETQ. The CDR3 consists of 14 residues. CDR3 protein: CASSLSGSYNEQFF. For the CDR3, the DNA is TGCGCCAGCAGCTTAAGCGGGAGTTACAATGAGCAGTTCTTC.

The chain recombines TRBV7-8 with TRBJ2-1, with 11 nucleotides matching TRBD2. The CDR3 extends over 15 amino acids. The V segment lost 3 bases and the J segment 5 bases; nucleotides outside the gene matches: 3. Germline CDR1 and CDR2: SGHVS and FQNEAQ. The CDR3 protein is CASSLTSGTHNEQFF. CDR3 bases: TGTGCCAGCAGCTTGACTAGCGGGACCCACAATGAGCAGTTCTTC.

This chain uses TRBV25-1 with TRBJ2-1, with D perhaps matching TRBD2 (5 bases). Trimming removed 4 bases from V and 2 bases from J, with 9 bases in between. The CDR3 is 14 residues long. Germline-derived CDR1 and CDR2 are MGHDK and SYGVNS. The CDR3 sequence: CASSGSGTYNEQFF. The CDR3 DNA reads as TGTGCCAGCAGTGGGAGCGGTACCTACAATGAGCAGTTCTTC.

This chain connects TRBV4-1 to TRBJ1-2; 8 bases are a match to TRBD1. The CDR3 contains 13 residues. V was pared by 2 bases and J by 6 bases, with 2 bases of the junction left unmatched. CDR1 MGHRA and CDR2 YSYEKL come from the germline V gene. CDR3 bases: TGCGCCAGCAGCCAAAGACAGGGGCATGGCTACACCTTC. Translated: CASSQRQGHGYTF.

The chain joins TRBV29-1 to TRBJ2-5; TRBD2 matches 8 bases. Germline CDR1 and CDR2: SQVTM and ANQGSEA. V dropped 4 bases and J dropped 1; count of bases not matched to a gene: 5. This CDR3 contains 14 residues. This CDR3 is CSVVLAGLQETQYF. The CDR3 bases are TGCAGCGTTGTTCTAGCGGGCCTCCAAGAGACCCAGTACTTC.

The CDR3 nucleotides are TGTGCCAGCAGCCCAAGGACTAGCGGAGTTCTAGTAAACAATGAGCAGTTCTTC. As protein: CASSPRTSGVLVNNEQFF. V is TRBV7-6 and J is TRBJ2-1; 10 nucleotides align to TRBD2. Germline V gene sequence: CDR1 SGHVS, CDR2 FNYEAQ. The CDR3 covers 18 residues. Trimming cost V 5 bases and J 5 bases; bases outside gene matches: 15.

The J gene is TRBJ2-6, the V gene TRBV7-9, with a weak D call TRBD1 (6 bases). There are 15 residues in the CDR3. The germline V and J ends were trimmed by 9 bases and 2 bases, with 14 bases remaining between them. From germline, CDR1 is SEHNR and CDR2 FQNEAQ (reference sequence). Written as DNA, the CDR3 is TGTGCCAGTAAACAGGGTTCGGCTGGGGCCAACGTCCTGACTTTC. It is translated as CASKQGSAGANVLTF.